The next 2 T cell receptor beta chains were all read from a single sample in a study of control samples from healthy donors and cancer patients. Some clones are missing from TCRdb's copy, which holds only in-frame ones; the method was immunoSEQ multiplex PCR. The sample consists of approximately 84,000 clones, roughly 86% of them appearing once. Sequenced input: blood. The source is a woman in her fifties or sixties in good health.

This chain uses TRBV7-9 with TRBJ1-1; weak D call: TRBD1 (5 bases). V was trimmed by 11 bases and J by 0 bases, leaving 16 bases between them. Germline values: CDR1 SEHNR, CDR2 FQNEAQ (reference sequence). This CDR3 comprises 14 residues. CDR3 residues: CAWAGGRMNTEAFF. In DNA form, the CDR3 reads TGTGCCTGGGCCGGGGGGAGAATGAACACTGAAGCTTTCTTT.

The sample holds a few counts of this clone. The chain employs TRBV2 and TRBJ2-7; 10 bases align to TRBD1. V dropped 8 bases and J dropped 0; count of bases not matched to a gene: 1. Germline values: CDR1 SNHLY, CDR2 FYNNEI. This CDR3 spans 13 amino acids. The CDR3 bases are TGTGCCAGCGACAGGGGGCCCTCCTACGAGCAGTACTTC. Its translation is CASDRGPSYEQYF.